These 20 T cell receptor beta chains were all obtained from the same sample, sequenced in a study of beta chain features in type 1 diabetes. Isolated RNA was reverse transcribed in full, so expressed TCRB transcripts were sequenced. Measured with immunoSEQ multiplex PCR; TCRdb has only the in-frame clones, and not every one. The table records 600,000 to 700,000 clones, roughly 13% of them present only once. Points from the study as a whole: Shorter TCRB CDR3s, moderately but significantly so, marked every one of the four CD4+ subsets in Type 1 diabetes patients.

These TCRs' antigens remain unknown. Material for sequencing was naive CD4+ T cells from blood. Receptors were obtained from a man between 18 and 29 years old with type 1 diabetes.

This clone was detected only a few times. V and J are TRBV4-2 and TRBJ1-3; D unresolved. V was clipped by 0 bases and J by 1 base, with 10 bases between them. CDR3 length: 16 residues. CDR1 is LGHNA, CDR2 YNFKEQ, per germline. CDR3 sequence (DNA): TGTGCCAGCAGCCAAGACCTCCCAGGTTCTGGAAACACCATATATTTT. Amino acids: CASSQDLPGSGNTIYF.

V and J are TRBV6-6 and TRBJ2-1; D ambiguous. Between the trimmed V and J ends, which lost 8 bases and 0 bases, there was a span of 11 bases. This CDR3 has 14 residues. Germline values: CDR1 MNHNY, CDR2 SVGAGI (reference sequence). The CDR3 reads CASVGPSSYNEQFF. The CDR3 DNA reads TGTGCCAGCGTTGGCCCAAGCTCCTACAATGAGCAGTTCTTC.

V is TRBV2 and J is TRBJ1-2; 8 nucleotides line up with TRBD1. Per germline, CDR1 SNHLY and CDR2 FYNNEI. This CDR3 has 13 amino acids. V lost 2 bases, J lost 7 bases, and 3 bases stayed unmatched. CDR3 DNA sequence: TGTGCCAGCAGTGAACAGGGGGCTGCTGGCTACACCTTC. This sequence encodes CASSEQGAAGYTF.

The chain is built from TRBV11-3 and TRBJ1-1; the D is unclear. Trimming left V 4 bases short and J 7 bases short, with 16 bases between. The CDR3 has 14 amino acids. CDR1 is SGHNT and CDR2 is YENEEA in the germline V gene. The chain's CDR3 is CASSSTEAPGEAFF. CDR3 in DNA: TGTGCCAGCAGCTCCACAGAGGCTCCCGGTGAAGCTTTCTTT.

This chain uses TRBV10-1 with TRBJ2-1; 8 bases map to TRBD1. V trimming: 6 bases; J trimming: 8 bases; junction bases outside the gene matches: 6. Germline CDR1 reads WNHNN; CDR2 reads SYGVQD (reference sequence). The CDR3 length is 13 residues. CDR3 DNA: TGCGCCAGCAGCTCCGGACAGGGCGATGAGCAGTTCTTC. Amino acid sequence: CASSSGQGDEQFF.

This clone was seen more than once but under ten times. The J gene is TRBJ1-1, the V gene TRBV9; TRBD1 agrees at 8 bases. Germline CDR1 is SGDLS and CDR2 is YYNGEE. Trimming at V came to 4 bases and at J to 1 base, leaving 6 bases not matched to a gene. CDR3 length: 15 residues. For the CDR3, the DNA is TGTGCCAGCAGCCCCTCAGGGGGCGAGAACACTGAAGCTTTCTTT. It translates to CASSPSGGENTEAFF.

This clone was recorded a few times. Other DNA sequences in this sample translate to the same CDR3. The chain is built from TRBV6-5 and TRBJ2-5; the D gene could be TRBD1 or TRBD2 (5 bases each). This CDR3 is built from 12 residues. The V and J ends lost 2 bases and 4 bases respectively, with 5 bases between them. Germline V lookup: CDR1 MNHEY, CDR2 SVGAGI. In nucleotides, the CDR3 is TGTGCCAGCAGTTACGGGGGAGAGACCCAGTACTTC. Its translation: CASSYGGETQYF.

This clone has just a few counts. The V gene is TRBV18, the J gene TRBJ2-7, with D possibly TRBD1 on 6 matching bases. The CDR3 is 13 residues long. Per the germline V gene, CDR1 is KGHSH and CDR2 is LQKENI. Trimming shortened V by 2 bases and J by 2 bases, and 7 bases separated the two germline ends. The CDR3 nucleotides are TGTGCCAGCTCACCAACAGGGACCTACGAGCAGTACTTC. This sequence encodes CASSPTGTYEQYF.

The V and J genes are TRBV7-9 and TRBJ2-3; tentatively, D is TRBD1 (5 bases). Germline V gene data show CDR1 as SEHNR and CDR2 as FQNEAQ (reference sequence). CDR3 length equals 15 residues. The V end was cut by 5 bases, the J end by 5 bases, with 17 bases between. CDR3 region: CASSVEHGQKDTQYF. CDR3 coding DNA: TGTGCCAGCAGCGTAGAGCATGGACAAAAAGATACGCAGTATTTT.

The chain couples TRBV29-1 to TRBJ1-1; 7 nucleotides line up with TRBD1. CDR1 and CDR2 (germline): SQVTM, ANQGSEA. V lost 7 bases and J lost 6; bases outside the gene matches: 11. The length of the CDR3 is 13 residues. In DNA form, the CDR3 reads TGCAGCGCCCTAACAGGGGAGGGATCTGAAGCTTTCTTT. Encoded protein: CSALTGEGSEAFF.

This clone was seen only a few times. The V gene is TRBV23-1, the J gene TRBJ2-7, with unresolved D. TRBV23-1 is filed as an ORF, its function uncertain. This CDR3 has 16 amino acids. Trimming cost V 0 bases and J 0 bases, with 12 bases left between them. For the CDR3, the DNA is TGCGCCAGCAGTCAATCTAGGCGGTGGAGCTCCTACGAGCAGTACTTC. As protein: CASSQSRRWSSYEQYF.

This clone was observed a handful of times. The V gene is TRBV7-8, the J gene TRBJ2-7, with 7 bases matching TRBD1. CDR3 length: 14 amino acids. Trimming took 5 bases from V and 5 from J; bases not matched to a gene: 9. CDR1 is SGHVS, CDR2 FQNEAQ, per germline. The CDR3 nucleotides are TGTGCCAGCAGCACCCGACAGGGCAACAACGAGCAGTACTTC. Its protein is CASSTRQGNNEQYF.

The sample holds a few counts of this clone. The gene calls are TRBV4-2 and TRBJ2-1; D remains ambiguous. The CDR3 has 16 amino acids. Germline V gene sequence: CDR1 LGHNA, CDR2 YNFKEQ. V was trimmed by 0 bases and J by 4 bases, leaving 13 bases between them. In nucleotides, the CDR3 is TGTGCCAGCAGCCAAGATCTGCGTGGCCAGTACAATGAGCAGTTCTTC. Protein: CASSQDLRGQYNEQFF.

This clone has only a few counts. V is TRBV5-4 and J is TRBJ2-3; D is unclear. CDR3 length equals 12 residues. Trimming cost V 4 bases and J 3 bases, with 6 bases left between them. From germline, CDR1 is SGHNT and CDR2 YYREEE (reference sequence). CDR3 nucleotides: TGTGCCAGCAGCCCCGGGACAGATACGCAGTATTTT. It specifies CASSPGTDTQYF.

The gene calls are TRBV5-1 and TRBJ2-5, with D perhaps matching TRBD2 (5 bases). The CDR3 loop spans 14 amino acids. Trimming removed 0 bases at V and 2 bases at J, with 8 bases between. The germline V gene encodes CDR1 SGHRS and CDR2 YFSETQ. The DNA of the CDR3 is TGCGCCAGCAGCTTGGGAGGGTTGCAAGAGACCCAGTACTTC. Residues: CASSLGGLQETQYF.

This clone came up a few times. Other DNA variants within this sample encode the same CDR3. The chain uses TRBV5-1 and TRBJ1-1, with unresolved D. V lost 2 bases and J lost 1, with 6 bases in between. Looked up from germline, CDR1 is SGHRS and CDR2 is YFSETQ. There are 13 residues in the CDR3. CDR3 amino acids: CASSFEGNTEAFF. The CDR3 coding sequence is TGCGCCAGCAGCTTTGAAGGGAACACTGAAGCTTTCTTT.

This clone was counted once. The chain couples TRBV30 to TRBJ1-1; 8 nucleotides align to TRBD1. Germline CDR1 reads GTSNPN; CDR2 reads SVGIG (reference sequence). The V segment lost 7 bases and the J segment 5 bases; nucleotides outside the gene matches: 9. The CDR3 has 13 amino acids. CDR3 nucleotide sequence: TGTGCCTTCAGGGGGCAGAGTCTAACTGAAGCTTTCTTT. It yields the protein CAFRGQSLTEAFF.

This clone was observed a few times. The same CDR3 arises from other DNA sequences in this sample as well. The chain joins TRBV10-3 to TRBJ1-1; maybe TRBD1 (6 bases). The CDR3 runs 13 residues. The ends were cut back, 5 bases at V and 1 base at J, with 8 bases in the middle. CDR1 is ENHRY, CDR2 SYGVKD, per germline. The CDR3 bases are TGTGCCATCAGTCCGGACAGGAACACTGAAGCTTTCTTT. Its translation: CAISPDRNTEAFF.

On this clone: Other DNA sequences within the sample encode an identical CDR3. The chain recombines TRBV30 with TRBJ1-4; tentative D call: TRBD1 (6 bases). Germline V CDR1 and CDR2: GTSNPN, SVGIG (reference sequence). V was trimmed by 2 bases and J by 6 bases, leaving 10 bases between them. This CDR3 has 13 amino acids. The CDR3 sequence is CAWSKGGDEKLFF. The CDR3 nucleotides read TGTGCCTGGAGTAAAGGGGGAGATGAAAAACTGTTTTTT.

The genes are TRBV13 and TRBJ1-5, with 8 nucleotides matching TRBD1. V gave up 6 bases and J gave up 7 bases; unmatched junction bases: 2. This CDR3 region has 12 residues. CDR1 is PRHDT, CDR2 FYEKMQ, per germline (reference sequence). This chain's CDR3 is CASSYRGQPQHF. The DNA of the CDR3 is TGTGCCAGCAGTTACAGGGGGCAGCCCCAGCATTTT.